These 4 T cell receptor beta chains came from one sample sequenced in a study of molecular identifiers for immune sequencing clone quantification. TCRdb re-called the PCR reads through MiXCR, storing one row per CDR3 protein. Seen here are approximately 670,000 distinct CDR3 sequences, nearly 20% observed once, and the top ten hold 0.7% to 1%. Sequencing was done on a sample of naive CD8+ T cells from blood, with Jurkat cell RNA spiked in. Subset specified: FACS-sorted CD8+CD4-CCR7+CD45RA+ naive T cells. The receptors were sampled from a human donor in good health. Some libraries in this study had Jurkat cell RNA spiked in.

The table lists this clonotype with many counts. V gene TRBV6-2 or TRBV6-3 combines with J gene TRBJ2-3; D gene ambiguous. The CDR3 runs 13 residues. Deletions cut 0 bases from V and 5 bases from J, with 6 bases between. Germline CDR1 and CDR2: MNHEY and SVGEGT. The CDR3 DNA is TGTGCCAGCAGTTACTCCTCCGGAGATACGCAGTATTTT. Amino acids: CASSYSSGDTQYF.

In the case of this clonotype: A much larger clone differs from this one at a single base, so this may be a read error. The chain carries TRBV4-1 and TRBJ2-2, with D hard to call. V was cut by 4 bases and J by 0 bases, with 9 bases left in between. From germline, CDR1 is MGHRA and CDR2 YSYEKL. The CDR3 sequence is 15 residues long. Here the CDR3 DNA reads TGCGCCAGCAGCCGCGGACCGACGAACACCGGGGAGCTGTTTTTT. Its translation is CASSRGPTNTGELFF.

Points on this clonotype: The junction and the germline gene differ at one end; a read error may be behind it. The V gene is TRBV23-1, the J gene TRBJ2-1; 12 positions match TRBD2. TRBV23-1 belongs to the ORF category, with a function that is uncertain. The CDR3 spans 15 residues. The CDR3 region is CASSQRLAGENEQLF. Written as DNA, the CDR3 is TGCGCCAGCAGCCAGCGACTAGCGGGAGAGAATGAGCAGCTCTTC.

CDR3 nucleotides: TGTGCCAGTAAGCCCTGGGGGGGGGCGACAGATACGCAGTATTTT. Its protein product is CASKPWGGATDTQYF. The chain joins TRBV19 to TRBJ2-3; a possible D gene is TRBD2 (7 bases). CDR1 LNHDA and CDR2 SQIVND come from the germline V gene (reference sequence). The CDR3 loop spans 15 amino acids. V was shortened by 7 bases and J by 3 bases, with 17 bases between the two germline ends.